These T cell receptor beta chains were read from a single sample in a study of CD8 T cells in ankylosing spondylitis. A single record per CDR3 protein comes from TCRdb applying MiXCR to the 5' RACE reads. The profile covers about 160,000 distinct CDR3 sequences, with 9.8% appearing a single time and more than 13% taken by the ten largest. Sequencing was performed on blood, either unsorted or a sorted T cell fraction (not recorded which). The receptors stem from a female donor with ankylosing spondylitis or in good health (not recorded which). The CDR3 runs from the conserved cysteine through the conserved F or W. A D gene is named only where the DNA matches it firmly. Size values are once, few and many counts, or a class for expanded clones, and some rows have none.

j_call: TRBJ2-7; d_call: .; v_call: TRBV28; clone_size: .; cdr3_aa: CASSYTQGEQYF; cdr3_nt: TGTGCCAGCAGTTACACCCAGGGGGAGCAGTACTTC
j_call: TRBJ2-3; d_call: .; v_call: TRBV24-1; clone_size: .; cdr3_aa: CATSATGQHFRDTQYF; cdr3_nt: TGTGCCACCAGTGCGACCGGACAGCACTTTCGAGATACGCAGTATTTT
j_call: TRBJ2-3; d_call: TRBD2; v_call: TRBV12-3/TRBV12-4; clone_size: .; cdr3_aa: CASSPDLAGSTDTQYF; cdr3_nt: TGTGCCAGCAGTCCGGACTTAGCGGGAAGCACAGATACGCAGTATTTT
j_call: TRBJ2-5; d_call: .; v_call: TRBV10-3; clone_size: few; cdr3_aa: CASGGPGVGQETQYF; cdr3_nt: TGTGCCTCCGGGGGTCCGGGGGTCGGCCAAGAGACCCAGTACTTC
j_call: TRBJ1-1; d_call: .; v_call: TRBV24-1; clone_size: .; cdr3_aa: CATRRHVNTEAFF; cdr3_nt: TGTGCCACCAGGAGACACGTGAACACTGAAGCTTTCTTT
j_call: TRBJ2-3; d_call: .; v_call: TRBV4-2; clone_size: many; cdr3_aa: CASSPWGGASTDTQYF; cdr3_nt: TGTGCCAGCAGCCCTTGGGGCGGGGCCAGCACAGATACGCAGTATTTT
j_call: TRBJ2-1; d_call: .; v_call: TRBV3-1; clone_size: .; cdr3_aa: CASSQDPTRGYNEQFF; cdr3_nt: TGTGCCAGCAGCCAAGATCCGACTAGAGGCTACAATGAGCAGTTCTTC
j_call: TRBJ2-1; d_call: TRBD2; v_call: TRBV27; clone_size: .; cdr3_aa: CASSQTAGGPGNEQFF; cdr3_nt: TGTGCCAGCAGTCAGACAGCGGGAGGGCCGGGGAATGAGCAGTTCTTC
j_call: TRBJ2-1; d_call: .; v_call: TRBV20-1; clone_size: few; cdr3_aa: CSARDRVLNMDEQFF; cdr3_nt: TGCAGTGCTAGAGATCGGGTCCTTAATATGGATGAGCAGTTCTTC
j_call: TRBJ2-4; d_call: .; v_call: TRBV4-3; clone_size: few; cdr3_aa: CASSQGGGAKNIQYF; cdr3_nt: TGCGCCAGCAGCCAGGGCGGCGGTGCCAAAAACATTCAGTACTTC
j_call: TRBJ2-1; d_call: TRBD2; v_call: TRBV3-1; clone_size: .; cdr3_aa: CASSLSGLAGGPFGPEQFF; cdr3_nt: TGTGCCAGCAGCCTCTCCGGACTAGCGGGAGGGCCTTTCGGCCCTGAGCAGTTCTTC
j_call: TRBJ2-5; d_call: .; v_call: TRBV4-2; clone_size: few; cdr3_aa: CASSQEPGTAKETQYF; cdr3_nt: TGTGCCAGCAGCCAAGAACCTGGGACTGCGAAAGAGACCCAGTACTTC
j_call: TRBJ2-1; d_call: TRBD2; v_call: TRBV28; clone_size: .; cdr3_aa: CASSPPWREDEQFF; cdr3_nt: TGTGCCAGCAGTCCCCCCTGGCGGGAGGATGAGCAGTTCTTC
j_call: TRBJ2-7; d_call: .; v_call: TRBV28; clone_size: few; cdr3_aa: CATNSVGEQYF; cdr3_nt: TGTGCCACCAACTCGGTGGGCGAGCAGTACTTC
j_call: TRBJ2-1; d_call: TRBD1; v_call: TRBV7-9; clone_size: .; cdr3_aa: CASSNPLRDRLSNEQFF; cdr3_nt: TGTGCCAGCAGCAATCCACTCCGGGACAGGCTTTCAAATGAGCAGTTCTTC
j_call: TRBJ2-3; d_call: TRBD2; v_call: TRBV14; clone_size: .; cdr3_aa: CASSQDLLAESTDTQYF; cdr3_nt: TGTGCCAGCAGCCAAGATCTACTAGCGGAATCCACAGATACGCAGTATTTT
j_call: TRBJ1-1; d_call: .; v_call: TRBV7-9; clone_size: few; cdr3_aa: CASTTPQASGEAFF; cdr3_nt: TGTGCCAGCACCACCCCACAGGCTTCGGGTGAAGCTTTCTTT
j_call: TRBJ1-2; d_call: TRBD1; v_call: TRBV27; clone_size: few; cdr3_aa: CASSTGTGSNYGYTF; cdr3_nt: TGTGCCAGCAGTACCGGGACAGGATCTAACTATGGCTACACCTTC
j_call: TRBJ2-7; d_call: TRBD2; v_call: TRBV5-4; clone_size: .; cdr3_aa: CASSFSGRSSYEQYF; cdr3_nt: TGTGCCAGCAGCTTTAGCGGGAGGAGCTCCTACGAGCAGTACTTC
j_call: TRBJ1-1; d_call: .; v_call: TRBV7-2; clone_size: few; cdr3_aa: CASSLRWDTEAFF; cdr3_nt: TGTGCCAGCAGCCTCCGGTGGGACACTGAAGCTTTCTTT
j_call: TRBJ1-5; d_call: .; v_call: TRBV7-2; clone_size: few; cdr3_aa: CASSLVQGEQPQHF; cdr3_nt: TGTGCCAGCAGCTTAGTACAGGGAGAACAGCCCCAGCATTTT
j_call: TRBJ2-7; d_call: .; v_call: TRBV4-2; clone_size: .; cdr3_aa: CASSQEGQGGYEQYF; cdr3_nt: TGTGCCAGCAGCCAAGAGGGCCAGGGGGGCTACGAGCAGTACTTC
j_call: TRBJ1-5; d_call: .; v_call: TRBV6-2/TRBV6-3; clone_size: few; cdr3_aa: CASSYGQRYQPQHF; cdr3_nt: TGTGCCAGCAGTTACGGACAGAGATATCAGCCCCAGCATTTT
j_call: TRBJ2-7; d_call: TRBD1; v_call: TRBV14; clone_size: few; cdr3_aa: CASSQEEGQGAYEQYF; cdr3_nt: TGTGCCAGCAGCCAAGAGGAGGGACAGGGAGCCTACGAGCAGTACTTC
j_call: TRBJ2-1; d_call: .; v_call: TRBV6-2/TRBV6-3; clone_size: many; cdr3_aa: CASSYRRELQLEQFF; cdr3_nt: TGTGCCAGCAGTTACCGACGGGAACTACAATTAGAGCAGTTCTTC
j_call: TRBJ2-5; d_call: .; v_call: TRBV7-9; clone_size: .; cdr3_aa: CASSLGVLETQYF; cdr3_nt: TGTGCCAGCAGCTTAGGGGTTTTGGAGACCCAGTACTTC
j_call: TRBJ2-1; d_call: .; v_call: TRBV6-2/TRBV6-3; clone_size: many; cdr3_aa: CASSYEAVYNEQFF; cdr3_nt: TGTGCCAGCAGTTACGAGGCGGTCTACAATGAGCAGTTCTTC
j_call: TRBJ2-7; d_call: .; v_call: TRBV29-1; clone_size: .; cdr3_aa: CSVVGDEQYF; cdr3_nt: TGCAGCGTTGTAGGCGACGAGCAGTACTTC
j_call: TRBJ2-1; d_call: TRBD2; v_call: TRBV2; clone_size: few; cdr3_aa: CASRSRGVQFF; cdr3_nt: TGTGCCAGCCGGTCGCGGGGGGTGCAGTTCTTC
j_call: TRBJ1-5; d_call: TRBD1; v_call: TRBV12-3/TRBV12-4; clone_size: .; cdr3_aa: CASSPGTGGVGGAQHF; cdr3_nt: TGTGCCAGCAGCCCCGGGACAGGGGGCGTGGGGGGAGCCCAGCATTTT
j_call: TRBJ2-1; d_call: .; v_call: TRBV10-3; clone_size: many; cdr3_aa: CAIGHSESSYNEQFF; cdr3_nt: TGTGCCATCGGGCATAGCGAGAGCTCCTACAATGAGCAGTTCTTC
j_call: TRBJ1-2; d_call: .; v_call: TRBV29-1; clone_size: many; cdr3_aa: CSVDPRDNYRYTF; cdr3_nt: TGCAGCGTTGACCCTCGGGACAACTATCGCTACACCTTC
j_call: TRBJ2-7; d_call: TRBD1; v_call: TRBV2; clone_size: .; cdr3_aa: CASRPGTGPYEQYF; cdr3_nt: TGTGCCAGCAGGCCCGGGACAGGGCCCTACGAGCAGTACTTC
j_call: TRBJ2-7; d_call: .; v_call: TRBV20-1; clone_size: .; cdr3_aa: CSAPSSGSYEQYF; cdr3_nt: TGCAGTGCTCCCTCATCCGGCTCCTACGAGCAGTACTTC
j_call: TRBJ2-1; d_call: .; v_call: TRBV29-1; clone_size: few; cdr3_aa: CSVLEGRTYNEQFF; cdr3_nt: TGCAGCGTACTTGAGGGGCGCACGTACAATGAGCAGTTCTTC
j_call: TRBJ2-1; d_call: TRBD2; v_call: TRBV5-5; clone_size: .; cdr3_aa: CASSPGWTSGNEQFF; cdr3_nt: TGTGCCAGCAGCCCCGGTTGGACTAGCGGCAATGAGCAGTTCTTC
j_call: TRBJ2-7; d_call: .; v_call: TRBV4-3; clone_size: .; cdr3_aa: CASSQDRDAVYEQYF; cdr3_nt: TGCGCCAGCAGCCAAGATAGGGACGCCGTTTACGAGCAGTACTTC
j_call: TRBJ1-1; d_call: .; v_call: TRBV27; clone_size: many; cdr3_aa: CASSLFPTMPDTEAFF; cdr3_nt: TGTGCCAGCAGCCTATTCCCCACGATGCCGGACACTGAAGCTTTCTTT
j_call: TRBJ2-1; d_call: .; v_call: TRBV29-1; clone_size: many; cdr3_aa: CSVEGGGGEYEQFF; cdr3_nt: TGCAGCGTTGAGGGGGGAGGCGGGGAGTATGAGCAGTTCTTC
j_call: TRBJ2-1; d_call: TRBD2; v_call: TRBV12-3/TRBV12-4; clone_size: many; cdr3_aa: CASTSGAGGFSYNEQFF; cdr3_nt: TGTGCCAGCACCTCAGGAGCGGGAGGTTTCTCCTACAATGAGCAGTTCTTC
j_call: TRBJ2-3; d_call: .; v_call: TRBV6-2/TRBV6-3; clone_size: few; cdr3_aa: CASSYGGSTDTQYF; cdr3_nt: TGTGCCAGCAGTTACGGCGGTAGCACAGATACGCAGTATTTT
j_call: TRBJ1-1; d_call: TRBD1; v_call: TRBV13; clone_size: few; cdr3_aa: CASSLDQGAMNTEAFF; cdr3_nt: TGTGCCAGCAGCTTAGATCAGGGGGCTATGAACACTGAAGCTTTCTTT
j_call: TRBJ1-2; d_call: .; v_call: TRBV19; clone_size: .; cdr3_aa: CASTGLEYGYTF; cdr3_nt: TGTGCCAGTACCGGCCTGGAGTATGGCTACACCTTC
j_call: TRBJ2-1; d_call: .; v_call: TRBV2; clone_size: .; cdr3_aa: CASSGGLQSNEQFF; cdr3_nt: TGTGCCAGCAGTGGGGGGCTGCAAAGCAATGAGCAGTTCTTC
j_call: TRBJ1-1; d_call: TRBD1; v_call: TRBV7-9; clone_size: many; cdr3_aa: CASTPEGATEAFF; cdr3_nt: TGTGCCAGCACCCCGGAGGGGGCGACTGAAGCTTTCTTT
j_call: TRBJ2-5; d_call: .; v_call: TRBV9; clone_size: many; cdr3_aa: CASSVGTGQETQYF; cdr3_nt: TGTGCCAGCAGCGTAGGCACAGGCCAAGAGACCCAGTACTTC
j_call: TRBJ1-1; d_call: .; v_call: TRBV10-3; clone_size: .; cdr3_aa: CAISVISRTRQDLNTEAFF; cdr3_nt: TGTGCCATCAGTGTAATAAGCAGGACCAGACAGGATCTCAACACTGAAGCTTTCTTT
j_call: TRBJ2-1; d_call: TRBD2; v_call: TRBV7-9; clone_size: .; cdr3_aa: CASSLSGTSGSRWQFF; cdr3_nt: TGTGCCAGCAGCTTAAGTGGGACTAGCGGGAGCAGGTGGCAGTTCTTC
j_call: TRBJ2-2; d_call: .; v_call: TRBV20-1; clone_size: .; cdr3_aa: CSAPRTSGTGELFF; cdr3_nt: TGCAGTGCGCCTCGGACATCCGGCACCGGGGAGCTGTTTTTT
j_call: TRBJ2-1; d_call: TRBD2; v_call: TRBV28; clone_size: few; cdr3_aa: CASRDARGEGDNEQFF; cdr3_nt: TGTGCCAGCAGGGATGCTCGGGGGGAGGGTGACAATGAGCAGTTCTTC
j_call: TRBJ2-7; d_call: .; v_call: TRBV28; clone_size: .; cdr3_aa: CASTLEGGGEGEQYF; cdr3_nt: TGTGCCAGCACTTTGGAGGGGGGAGGGGAGGGCGAGCAGTACTTC
j_call: TRBJ2-2; d_call: .; v_call: TRBV2; clone_size: many; cdr3_aa: CAYSTGWATNTGELFF; cdr3_nt: TGTGCCTACAGCACCGGGTGGGCAACTAACACCGGGGAGCTGTTTTTT
j_call: TRBJ1-5; d_call: .; v_call: TRBV12-3/TRBV12-4; clone_size: many; cdr3_aa: CASSLDREDQPQHF; cdr3_nt: TGTGCCAGCAGTTTAGACAGGGAGGATCAGCCCCAGCATTTT
j_call: TRBJ2-1; d_call: .; v_call: TRBV9; clone_size: .; cdr3_aa: CASSVADEQFF; cdr3_nt: TGTGCCAGCAGCGTTGCGGATGAGCAGTTCTTC